The sequence of this TCR beta chain was determined in a study of radiotherapy plus CTLA-4 blockade in lung cancer. Across the whole study: Objective responses were seen in 18% of patients, disease control in 25% to 35%.

The CDR3 length is 16 residues. V was pared by 5 bases and J by 0 bases, with 4 bases of the junction left unmatched. The germline CDR1 and CDR2 sequences are SGHAT and FQNNGV. It was focal radiation plus CTLA-4 blockade with ipilimumab that patients with chemo-refractory metastatic non-small-cell lung cancer received. This clone appeared a few times. Generated by immunoSEQ multiplex PCR, the TCRdb table keeps only in-frame clones and is missing some. Altogether roughly 100,000 clones are present, roughly 80% being singletons, with the ten largest covering about 25%. The sequence came from a human donor with non-small cell lung cancer that progressed on radiotherapy plus ipilimumab. Sequences were derived from peripheral blood, sampled from a patient treated with radiotherapy plus ipilimumab. The rearrangement uses TRBV11-2 and TRBJ1-3; 10 positions agree with TRBD1. Here the CDR3 DNA reads TGTGCCAGCAGCATCCGGGACAGGGGCTCTGGAAACACCATATATTTT. Translation gives CASSIRDRGSGNTIYF. Drawing the rest from reference TRBV11-2 and TRBJ1-3, the complete variable domain is EAGVAQSPRYKIIEKRQSVAFWCNPISGHATLYWYQQILGQGPKLLIQFQNNGVVDDSQLPKDRFSAERLKGVDSTLKIQPAKLEDSAVYLCASSIRDRGSGNTIYFGEGSWLTVV.